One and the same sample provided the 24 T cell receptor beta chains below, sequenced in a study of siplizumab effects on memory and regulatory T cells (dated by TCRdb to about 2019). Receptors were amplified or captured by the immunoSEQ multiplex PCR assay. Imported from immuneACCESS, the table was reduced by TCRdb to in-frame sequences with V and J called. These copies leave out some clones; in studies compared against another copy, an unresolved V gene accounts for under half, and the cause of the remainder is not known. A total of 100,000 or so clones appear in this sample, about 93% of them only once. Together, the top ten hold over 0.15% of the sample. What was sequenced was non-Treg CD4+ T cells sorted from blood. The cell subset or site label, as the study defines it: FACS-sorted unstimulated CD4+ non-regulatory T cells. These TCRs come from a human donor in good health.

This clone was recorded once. This CDR3 is CASSLKGLYYGYTF. CDR3 DNA sequence: TGTGCCAGCAGCTTGAAGGGGTTATACTATGGCTACACCTTC. The V call is TRBV5-6, the J call TRBJ1-2; D may be TRBD1 (5 bases). The germline V gene has CDR1 SGHDT and CDR2 YYEEEE. Trimming took off 1 base at V and 3 bases at J, with 10 bases between the two ends. The CDR3 has 14 amino acids. The full variable domain, rest sourced from reference TRBV5-6 and TRBJ1-2, is DAGVTQSPTHLIKTRGQQVTLRCSPKSGHDTVSWYQQALGQGPQFIFQYYEEEERQRGNFPDRFSGHQFPNYSSELNVNALLLGDSALYLCASSLKGLYYGYTFGSGTRLTVV.

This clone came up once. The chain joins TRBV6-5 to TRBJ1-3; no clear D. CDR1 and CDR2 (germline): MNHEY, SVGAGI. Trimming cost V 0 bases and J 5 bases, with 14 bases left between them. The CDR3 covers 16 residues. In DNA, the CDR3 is TGTGCCAGCAGTTACTCGATGGGCCGGACTCGAAACACCATATATTTT. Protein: CASSYSMGRTRNTIYF.

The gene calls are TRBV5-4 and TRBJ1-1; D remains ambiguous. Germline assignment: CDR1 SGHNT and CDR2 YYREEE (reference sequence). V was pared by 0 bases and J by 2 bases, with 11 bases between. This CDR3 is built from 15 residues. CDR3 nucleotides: TGTGCCAGCAGCTTGGCCGGCAAGGCCAACACTGAAGCTTTCTTT. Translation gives CASSLAGKANTEAFF.

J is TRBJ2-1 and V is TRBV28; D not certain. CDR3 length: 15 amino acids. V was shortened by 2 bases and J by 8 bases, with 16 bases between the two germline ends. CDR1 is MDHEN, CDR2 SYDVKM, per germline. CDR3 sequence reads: CASSLTVKGRYEQFF. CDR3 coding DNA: TGTGCCAGCAGTTTAACCGTAAAGGGCAGGTATGAGCAGTTCTTC.

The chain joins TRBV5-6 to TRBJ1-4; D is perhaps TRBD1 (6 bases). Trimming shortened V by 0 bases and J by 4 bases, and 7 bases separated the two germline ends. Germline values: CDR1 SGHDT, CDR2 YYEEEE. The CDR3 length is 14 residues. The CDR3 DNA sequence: TGTGCCAGCAGCTTGGGACAGGTTAATGAAAAACTGTTTTTT. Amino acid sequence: CASSLGQVNEKLFF.

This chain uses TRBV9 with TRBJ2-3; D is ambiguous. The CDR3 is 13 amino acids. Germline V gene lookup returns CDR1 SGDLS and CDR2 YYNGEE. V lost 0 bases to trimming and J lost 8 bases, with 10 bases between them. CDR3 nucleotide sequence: TGTGCCAGCAGCGTAGTGACGACCGCTACGCAGTATTTT. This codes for CASSVVTTATQYF.

DNA of the CDR3: TGCGCCAGCAGGCGGGACACTGGCAATCAGCCCCAGCATTTT. It specifies CASRRDTGNQPQHF. The chain joins TRBV23-1 to TRBJ1-5, with TRBD1 as a possible D gene (6 bases). TRBV23-1 is assigned to the ORF class and has an uncertain function. This CDR3 region has 14 residues. Trimming took 6 bases from V and 2 from J, leaving 11 bases between them.

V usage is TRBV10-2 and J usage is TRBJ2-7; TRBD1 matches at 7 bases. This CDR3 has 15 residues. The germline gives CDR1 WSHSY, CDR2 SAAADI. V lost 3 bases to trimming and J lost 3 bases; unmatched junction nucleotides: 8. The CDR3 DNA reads TGCGCCAGCAGTGACCCGGCAGGGGGAAACTACGAGCAGTACTTC. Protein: CASSDPAGGNYEQYF.

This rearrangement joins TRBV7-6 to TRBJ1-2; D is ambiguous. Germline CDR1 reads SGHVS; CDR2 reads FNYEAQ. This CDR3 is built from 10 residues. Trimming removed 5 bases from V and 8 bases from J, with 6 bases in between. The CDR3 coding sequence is TGTGCCAGCAGCAGTTACGGCTACACCTTC. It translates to CASSSYGYTF.

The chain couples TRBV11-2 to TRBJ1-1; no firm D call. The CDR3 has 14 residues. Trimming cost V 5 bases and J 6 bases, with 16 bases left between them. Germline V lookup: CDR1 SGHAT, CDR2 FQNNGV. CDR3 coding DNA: TGTGCCAGCAGCCCACTTGCGGGAAGGGCTGAAGCTTTCTTT. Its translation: CASSPLAGRAEAFF.

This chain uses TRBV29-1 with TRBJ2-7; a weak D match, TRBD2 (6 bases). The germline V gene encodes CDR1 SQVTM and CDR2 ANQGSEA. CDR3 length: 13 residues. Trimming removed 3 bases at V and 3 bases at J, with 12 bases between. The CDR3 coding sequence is TGCAGCGTTGATTGGGGGGACCGCTACGAGCAGTACTTC. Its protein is CSVDWGDRYEQYF.

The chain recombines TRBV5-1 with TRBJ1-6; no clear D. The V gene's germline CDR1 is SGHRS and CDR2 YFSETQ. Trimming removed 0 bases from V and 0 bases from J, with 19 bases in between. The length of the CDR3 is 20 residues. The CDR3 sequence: CASSLEGVGPLSSYNSPLHF. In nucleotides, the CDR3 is TGCGCCAGCAGCTTGGAGGGTGTCGGACCGCTTAGCTCCTATAATTCACCCCTCCACTTT.

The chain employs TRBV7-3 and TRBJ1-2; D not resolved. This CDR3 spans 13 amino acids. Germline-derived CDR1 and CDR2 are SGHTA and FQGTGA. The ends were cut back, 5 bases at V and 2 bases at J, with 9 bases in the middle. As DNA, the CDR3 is TGTGCCAGCAGCGGCGGCCAGAACTATGGCTACACCTTC. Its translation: CASSGGQNYGYTF.

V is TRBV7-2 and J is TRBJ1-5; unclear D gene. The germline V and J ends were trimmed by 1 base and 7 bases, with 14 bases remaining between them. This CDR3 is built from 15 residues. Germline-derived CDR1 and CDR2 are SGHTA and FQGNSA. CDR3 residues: CASSLDLGAQQPQHF. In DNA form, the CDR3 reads TGTGCCAGCAGCTTAGATCTGGGCGCGCAGCAGCCCCAGCATTTT.

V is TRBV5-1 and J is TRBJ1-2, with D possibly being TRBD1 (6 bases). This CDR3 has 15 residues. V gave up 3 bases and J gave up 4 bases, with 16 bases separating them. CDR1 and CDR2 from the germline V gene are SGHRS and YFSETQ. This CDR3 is CASSSETGQPYGYTF. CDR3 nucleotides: TGCGCCAGCAGCTCGGAGACAGGCCAACCCTATGGCTACACCTTC.

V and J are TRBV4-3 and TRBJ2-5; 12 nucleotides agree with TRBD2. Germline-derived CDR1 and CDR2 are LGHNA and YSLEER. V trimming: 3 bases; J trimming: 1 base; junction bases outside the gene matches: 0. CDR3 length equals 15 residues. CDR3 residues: CASSQGLAGQETQYF. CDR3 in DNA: TGCGCCAGCAGCCAGGGACTAGCGGGCCAAGAGACCCAGTACTTC.

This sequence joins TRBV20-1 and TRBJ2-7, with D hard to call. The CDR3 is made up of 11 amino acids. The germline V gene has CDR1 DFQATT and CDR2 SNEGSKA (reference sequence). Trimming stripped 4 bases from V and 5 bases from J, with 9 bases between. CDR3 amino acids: CSATLMDEQYF. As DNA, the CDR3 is TGCAGTGCTACTTTAATGGACGAGCAGTACTTC.

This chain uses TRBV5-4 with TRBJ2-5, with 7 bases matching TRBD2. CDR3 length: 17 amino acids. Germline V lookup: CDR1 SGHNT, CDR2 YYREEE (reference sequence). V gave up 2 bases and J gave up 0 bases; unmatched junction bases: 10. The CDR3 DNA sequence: TGTGCCAGCAGCTTAGCTTCCGGCGGGAGACACCAAGAGACCCAGTACTTC. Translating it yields CASSLASGGRHQETQYF.

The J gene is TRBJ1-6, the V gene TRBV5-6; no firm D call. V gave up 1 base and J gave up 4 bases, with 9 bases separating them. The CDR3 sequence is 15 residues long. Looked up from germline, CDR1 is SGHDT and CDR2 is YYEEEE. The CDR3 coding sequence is TGTGCCAGCAGCTTGTACGGTCCGTATAATTCACCCCTCCACTTT. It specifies CASSLYGPYNSPLHF.

CDR3 residues: CASSPPPGGYEQYF. The CDR3 bases are TGTGCCAGCAGCCCACCACCGGGGGGGTACGAGCAGTACTTC. The rearrangement uses TRBV5-5 and TRBJ2-7; 8 bases map to TRBD2. There are 14 residues in the CDR3. V trimming: 4 bases; J trimming: 4 bases; junction bases outside the gene matches: 7. CDR1 and CDR2 from the germline V gene are SGHKS and YYEKEE (reference sequence).

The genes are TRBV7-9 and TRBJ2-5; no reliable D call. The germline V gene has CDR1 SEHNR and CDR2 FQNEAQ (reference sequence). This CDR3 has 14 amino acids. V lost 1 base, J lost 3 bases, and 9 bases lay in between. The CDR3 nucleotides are TGTGCCAGCAGCTTAGTGGAAATTAAAGAGACCCAGTACTTC. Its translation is CASSLVEIKETQYF.

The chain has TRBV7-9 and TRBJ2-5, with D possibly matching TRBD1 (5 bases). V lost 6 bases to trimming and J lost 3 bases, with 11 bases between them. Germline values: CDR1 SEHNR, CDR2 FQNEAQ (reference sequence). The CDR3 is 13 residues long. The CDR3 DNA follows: TGTGCCAGCAGTCCTAGGGGAAAAGAGACCCAGTACTTC. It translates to CASSPRGKETQYF.

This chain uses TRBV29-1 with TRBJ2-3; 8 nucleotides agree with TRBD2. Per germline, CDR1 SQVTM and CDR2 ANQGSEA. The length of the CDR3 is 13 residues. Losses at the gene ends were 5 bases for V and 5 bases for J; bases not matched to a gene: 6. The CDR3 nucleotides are TGCAGCGTTATCGGGGGGGCAGGAGATACGCAGTATTTT. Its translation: CSVIGGAGDTQYF.

The CDR3 reads CSVAQGKDSPLHF. The CDR3 DNA follows: TGCAGCGTTGCACAGGGTAAAGATTCACCCCTCCACTTT. J is TRBJ1-6 and V is TRBV29-1, with TRBD1 as a possible D gene (6 bases). The germline V and J ends were trimmed by 4 bases and 8 bases, with 12 bases remaining between them. Germline V gene data show CDR1 as SQVTM and CDR2 as ANQGSEA. The CDR3 runs to 13 residues.